The entry below gives a single T cell receptor (beta chain) sequence along with its context. This clone was observed once. Its antigen has not been determined. The input lacks base qualities; no much larger clone sits a single base away. The sample belongs to a study of blood T cell repertoires in COVID-19 (TCRdb year 2020). For the study in its entirety: Samples covering the acute and convalescent phases of COVID-19 were provided by collaborators in the United States, Italy and Spain. The material from the prospective study consisted of cDNA or gDNA derived from T cells, B-cell-depleted T cells, or PBMCs. The dataset comprised deeply sampled blood TCRbeta repertoires from subjects exposed to, actively infected with, or recovered from COVID-19. A freely available public database, intended as a resource for researchers studying the immune response to SARS-CoV-2, is where the repertoires were released. Samples came from the ongoing ImmuneRACE study (first 160 participants) plus 1,254 subjects from 6 global collaborators. Nearly every sample came with metadata listing a de-identified subject ID, COVID-19 status, age in years and sex. Where available, HLA class I and class II types were obtained from metadata supplied by the sample provider rather than from assay-based typing.

The immunoSEQ Assay, a bias-controlled multiplex PCR, was used to amplify TCRbeta CDR3 regions from genomic DNA. As for the authors' bioinformatics: Nucleated cell counts per sample were estimated from amplification of reference gene primers within the assay. To quantify the absolute abundance of each unique TCRbeta CDR3 rearrangement, sequence reads were collapsed and filtered. For each sample, productive Simpson clonality was calculated by taking the square root of Simpson's diversity index across productive rearrangements. Drawn from immuneACCESS, this table holds only the in-frame rearrangements with V and J called that TCRdb kept. Clones are partly lost; checked studies trace under half to an unresolved V gene and leave the rest unexplained. That table gives V, J and clone size, and the DNA gave D and trimming. Across this sample there are around 88,000 clones, with over 70% seen only once. The top ten clones comprise around 10% of the sample.

The research as a whole found: How much clinical and demographic metadata was included differed by source and by participant, and the metadata was provided uncurated.

The CDR3, cysteine through phenylalanine, is 13 amino acids long. CDR3 DNA only is kept here, 39 bases in frame from base 1. V and J are truncated by 8 bases and 5 bases respectively, leaving an intervening sequence of 15 bases. Sequences MDHEN (CDR1) and SYDVKM (CDR2) are obtained from the germline V gene. Each collaborating institution followed its own protocols to collect whole blood in K2EDTA tubes. Collaborator samples were shipped for TCRbeta analysis as frozen whole blood, isolated PBMCs, or DNA extracted from either sample type. Sequences were obtained from peripheral blood. The TCR sequence derives from a woman of 80 years or more with acute or convalescent COVID-19. This receptor chain uses TRBV28 and TRBJ1-1; the D region possibly corresponds to TRBD1 (6 bases align). The CDR3 amino acid sequence is: CASGLQGMTEAFF. The sequence in DNA is TGTGCCAGCGGCTTACAGGGAATGACTGAAGCTTTCTTT.